Below are 9 T cell receptor beta chains sequenced from a single sample in a study of blood T cell repertoires in COVID-19 (dated by TCRdb to about 2020). Preparation of the library involved the immunoSEQ multiplex PCR assay. The clones in this table, taken by TCRdb from immuneACCESS, are in-frame only. Not every clone is retained; where verified, under half of the shortfall comes from an unresolved V gene, and the cause of the rest is unknown. A total of over 90,000 clones appear in this sample, roughly 85% of them only once. 3.1% of the sample is held by the ten biggest clonotypes. The specimen was peripheral blood. The receptors originated from a man between 50 and 59 years old in a cohort sampled during active COVID-19.

The chain links TRBV7-6 to TRBJ2-5, with TRBD2 matching 11 bases. Trimming cost V 5 bases and J 3 bases; bases outside gene matches: 5. The CDR3 loop spans 15 amino acids. Germline CDR1 and CDR2: SGHVS and FNYEAQ. CDR3 sequence reads: CASSLSGGAKETQYF. The CDR3 DNA is TGTGCCAGCAGCCTTAGCGGGGGGGCCAAAGAGACCCAGTACTTC.

The V call is TRBV18, the J call TRBJ2-1; 12 positions match TRBD2. The CDR3 sequence is 16 residues long. CDR1 KGHSH and CDR2 LQKENI come from the germline V gene. Trimming at V came to 0 bases and at J to 8 bases, leaving 5 bases not matched to a gene. Here the CDR3 reads CASSPPTTSGGHEQFF. DNA for the CDR3: TGTGCCAGCTCACCACCGACGACTAGCGGGGGTCATGAGCAGTTCTTC.

The rearrangement joins TRBV3-1 (or the pseudogene TRBV3-2) to TRBJ1-5; D gene uncertain. Germline V gene sequence: CDR1 LGHDT, CDR2 YNNKEL (reference sequence). V lost 4 bases, J lost 5 bases, and 6 bases lay in between. The length of the CDR3 is 12 residues. CDR3 nucleotides: TGTGCCAGCAGCCTGGGCGATCAGCCCCAGCATTTT. Translation: CASSLGDQPQHF.

For the CDR3, the DNA is TGTGCCAGCAGTGAAGTCGGGGTTTTACGGCAGCCCCAGCATTTT. Translating gives CASSEVGVLRQPQHF. The rearrangement uses TRBV6-1 and TRBJ1-5; D not certain. The V gene lost 1 base and the J gene lost 7 bases, with 14 bases spanning the gap. The CDR3 spans 15 residues. Germline CDR1 reads MNHNS; CDR2 reads SASEGT.

The chain has TRBV5-4 and TRBJ2-2, with 9 nucleotides matching TRBD2. The CDR3 runs to 16 residues. The V gene end was trimmed by 1 base and the J gene end by 1 base; junction bases not matched to a gene: 2. Germline V gene lookup returns CDR1 SGHNT and CDR2 YYREEE (reference sequence). The CDR3 sequence is CASSLISGGNTGELFF. The CDR3 coding sequence is TGTGCCAGCAGCTTGATTAGCGGGGGGAACACCGGGGAGCTGTTTTTT. The entire variable domain, with the rest obtained from reference TRBV5-4 and TRBJ2-2, is as follows: ETGVTQSPTHLIKTRGQQVTLRCSSQSGHNTVSWYQQALGQGPQFIFQYYREEENGRGNFPPRFSGLQFPNYSSELNVNALELDDSALYLCASSLISGGNTGELFFGEGSRLTVL.

The chain carries TRBV28 and TRBJ1-4; TRBD1 aligns across 10 bases. There are 15 residues in the CDR3. CDR1 MDHEN and CDR2 SYDVKM come from the germline V gene. The ends lost 5 bases at V and 8 bases at J; junction bases unmatched: 8. The CDR3 DNA follows: TGTGCCAGCAGTCCTAGACAGGGGGCATTCGAAAAACTGTTTTTT. This sequence encodes CASSPRQGAFEKLFF.

This sequence joins TRBV19 and TRBJ1-1; TRBD1 is a possible D gene (6 bases). The CDR3 covers 15 residues. Trimming stripped 3 bases from V and 2 bases from J, with 13 bases between. CDR1 and CDR2 from the germline V gene are LNHDA and SQIVND (reference sequence). CDR3 protein: CASSIQGTVNTEAFF. CDR3 DNA: TGTGCCAGTAGTATTCAGGGGACGGTAAACACTGAAGCTTTCTTT.

The genes are TRBV5-6 and TRBJ1-3; D is perhaps TRBD1 (5 bases). V dropped 4 bases and J dropped 0 bases, with 11 bases sitting between them. CDR1 and CDR2 from the germline V gene are SGHDT and YYEEEE. The CDR3 has 15 amino acids. CDR3 in amino acids: CASSELGRSGNTIYF. The CDR3 coding sequence is TGTGCCAGCAGCGAGTTGGGGCGCTCTGGAAACACCATATATTTT.

The chain joins TRBV2 to TRBJ2-7; D may be TRBD1 (5 bases). This CDR3 comprises 14 residues. Trimming cost V 2 bases and J 2 bases, with 10 bases left between them. Germline loops: CDR1 SNHLY, CDR2 FYNNEI. The CDR3 DNA follows: TGTGCCAGCAGTGAAACAGGACGTGCCTACGAGCAGTACGTC. Translation gives CASSETGRAYEQYV.